This TCR beta chain originates from a study of blood T cells in healthy people across ages. As for the study in general: About one barcoded beta molecule per two T cells was captured by template switching. Overall study findings and caveats: The study regarded diversity estimates from one million T cells as underestimates.

Germline CDR1 and CDR2: MGHRA and YSYEKL. This CDR3 contains 15 residues. V was clipped by 4 bases and J by 8 bases; unmatched bases: 6. In regard to this clonotype: Its specificity is not known.

Sample-barcoded 5' priming and a J-beta primer mix drove a second PCR of roughly 6 to 12 cycles. Every single cDNA molecule received a tag from a template-switch adaptor with 12 random nucleotides. One entry per CDR3 protein results from TCRdb running MiXCR on the 5' RACE reads. This sample has 600,000 or so distinct CDR3 sequences; about 45% occur once, and the top ten carry 20% to 25%. The chain links TRBV4-1 to TRBJ1-6, with TRBD1 identical over 9 bases. The clonotype was recovered from a man older than 75 in good health. Material: blood. DNA for the CDR3: TGCGCCAGCAGCCCCGCCCGGACAGGGGATTCACCCCTCCACTTT. It specifies CASSPARTGDSPLHF.